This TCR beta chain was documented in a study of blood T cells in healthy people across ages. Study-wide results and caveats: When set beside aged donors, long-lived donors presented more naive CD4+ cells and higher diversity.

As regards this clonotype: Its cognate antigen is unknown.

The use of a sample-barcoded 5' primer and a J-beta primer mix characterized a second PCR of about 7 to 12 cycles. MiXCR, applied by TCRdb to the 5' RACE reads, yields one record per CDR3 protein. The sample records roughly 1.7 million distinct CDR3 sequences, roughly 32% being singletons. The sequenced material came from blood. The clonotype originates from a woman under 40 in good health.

In DNA, the CDR3 is TGCGCCAGCAGCGTTTCCTCAGCGGGAGTAGAAGAGACCCAGTACTTC. This translates into CASSVSSAGVEETQYF. The rearrangement joins TRBV5-1 to TRBJ2-5, with 8 bases aligning to TRBD2. V lost 4 bases and J lost 3; bases outside the gene matches: 11. In germline, CDR1 is SGHRS, CDR2 YFSETQ. CDR3 size: 16 residues.